These 5 T cell receptor beta chains were sequenced from one sample in a study of shared clonotypes between healthy human individuals. Method: immunoSEQ multiplex PCR; TCRdb's copy keeps in-frame clones and lacks some. The table includes around 350,000 clones, about 73% detected once. Sequenced material: memory CD4+ T cells sorted from blood. Subset meaning: CD45RA-negative fraction. Receptors originate from a man aged 30-40 years in good health.

The chain joins TRBV7-2 to TRBJ2-1, with D possibly being TRBD2 (5 bases). V was cut by 4 bases and J by 7 bases, with 14 bases left in between. The CDR3 is made up of 14 amino acids. Germline V gives CDR1 SGHTA, CDR2 FQGNSA. The CDR3 DNA reads as TGTGCCAGCAGCTCCCACCGCGGACTTAATGAGCAGTTCTTC. It translates to CASSSHRGLNEQFF. Filled out from reference TRBV7-2 and TRBJ2-1, the complete variable domain reads GAGVSQSPSNKVTEKGKDVELRCDPISGHTALYWYRQSLGQGLEFLIYFQGNSAPDKSGLPSDRFSAERTGGSVSTLTIQRTQQEDSAVYLCASSSHRGLNEQFFGPGTRLTVL.

This sequence joins TRBV6-6 and TRBJ2-3; maybe TRBD1 (6 bases). The CDR3 is 16 amino acids. The germline V and J ends were trimmed by 6 bases and 0 bases, with 16 bases remaining between them. CDR1 and CDR2 from the germline V gene are MNHNY and SVGAGI (reference sequence). The CDR3 spells CASRSGTTISTDTQYF. The CDR3 DNA reads as TGTGCCAGCAGGTCCGGGACAACAATTAGCACAGATACGCAGTATTTT.

Remarks on this clone: This specimen includes other DNA sequences encoding the same CDR3. V is TRBV5-1 and J is TRBJ2-7; D is unclear. The CDR3 totals 13 residues. Germline lookup yields CDR1 SGHRS and CDR2 YFSETQ. V was clipped by 1 base and J by 1 base, with 6 bases between them. Here the CDR3 reads CASSLTLSYEQYF. The CDR3 DNA sequence: TGCGCCAGCAGCTTGACGTTATCCTACGAGCAGTACTTC.

The chain employs TRBV7-9 and TRBJ1-4; 7 nucleotides match TRBD1. This CDR3 region has 19 residues. Germline-derived CDR1 and CDR2 are SEHNR and FQNEAQ (reference sequence). With V trimmed by 5 bases and J by 6 bases, 21 bases remained unmatched. The CDR3 DNA sequence: TGTGCCAGCAGCCGAAGACAGGGACTCTCTAGCCGGGGGGATGAAAAACTGTTTTTT. This sequence encodes CASSRRQGLSSRGDEKLFF. The whole variable domain, remainder taken from reference TRBV7-9 and TRBJ1-4, is DTGVSQNPRHKITKRGQNVTFRCDPISEHNRLYWYRQTLGQGPEFLTYFQNEAQLEKSRLLSDRFSAERPKGSFSTLEIQRTEQGDSAMYLCASSRRQGLSSRGDEKLFFGSGTQLSVL.

This clone was recorded once. The chain joins TRBV7-9 to TRBJ2-7; D possibly matches TRBD1 or TRBD2 (6 bases each). This CDR3 is 14 amino acids long. Trimming pared 5 bases from V and 7 bases from J, leaving 18 bases between. Germline loops: CDR1 SEHNR, CDR2 FQNEAQ (reference sequence). The chain's CDR3 is CASSLQFGGVEQYF. The CDR3 DNA follows: TGTGCCAGCAGCCTTCAGTTCGGGGGCGTGGAGCAGTACTTC.